Presented here are 21 T cell receptor beta chains from one specimen sequenced in a study of shared clonotypes between healthy human individuals. Measured with immunoSEQ multiplex PCR; TCRdb has only the in-frame clones, and not every one. The data contain over 1.5 million clones, 95% to 99% of them singletons. The sample consisted of naive CD4+ T cells sorted from blood. Subset indicated: CD45RA+ positively selected. These receptor sequences come from a man aged 30 to 45 in good health.

The chain joins TRBV27 to TRBJ2-1; 8 bases line up with TRBD2. Unmatched junction bases numbered 11, after V lost 6 bases and J lost 4 bases. Germline CDR1 reads MNHEY; CDR2 reads SMNVEV (reference sequence). The CDR3 loop spans 16 amino acids. The CDR3 bases are TGTGCCAGCAGCCCCCGGGCGGGGACTAGATACAATGAGCAGTTCTTC. It specifies CASSPRAGTRYNEQFF.

The chain combines TRBV29-1 with TRBJ1-1; D unclear. The V end was cut by 4 bases, the J end by 0 bases, with 12 bases between. This CDR3 comprises 14 residues. Germline lookup yields CDR1 SQVTM and CDR2 ANQGSEA. The CDR3 DNA is TGCAGCGTTGGTCTTCAGCTTATGAACACTGAAGCTTTCTTT. This gives the protein CSVGLQLMNTEAFF.

This chain uses TRBV4-1 with TRBJ1-5; 7 bases agree with TRBD1. V was clipped by 4 bases and J by 5 bases; unmatched bases: 8. Germline CDR1 reads MGHRA; CDR2 reads YSYEKL. There are 15 residues in the CDR3. This CDR3 reads CASSLRQGRDQPQHF. CDR3 sequence (DNA): TGCGCCAGCAGCCTACGACAGGGACGAGATCAGCCCCAGCATTTT.

CDR3 sequence (DNA): TGTGCCAGCAGCTGGAGAGGACAGAGCTCCTACAATGAGCAGTTCTTC. Protein: CASSWRGQSSYNEQFF. V usage is TRBV11-3 and J usage is TRBJ2-1; a possible D gene is TRBD1 (6 bases). The CDR3 totals 16 residues. The germline CDR1 and CDR2 sequences are SGHNT and YENEEA. V lost 4 bases, J lost 0 bases, and 13 bases lay in between.

This rearrangement joins TRBV7-6 to TRBJ2-3, with a weak D call TRBD2 (6 bases). Looked up from germline, CDR1 is SGHVS and CDR2 is FNYEAQ. The CDR3 is made up of 17 amino acids. V was cut by 2 bases and J by 0 bases, with 15 bases left in between. CDR3 sequence (DNA): TGTGCCAGCAGCTTAATGGTTAGCGGCACTAGCACAGATACGCAGTATTTT. Translated, it gives CASSLMVSGTSTDTQYF.

The V and J genes are TRBV27 and TRBJ2-2, with TRBD1 matching 8 bases. Trimming cost V 7 bases and J 5 bases; bases outside gene matches: 3. CDR3 length equals 13 residues. Germline-derived CDR1 and CDR2 are MNHEY and SMNVEV (reference sequence). CDR3 in DNA: TGTGCCAGCAAACGGACAGGGACCGGGGAGCTGTTTTTT. Translated, it gives CASKRTGTGELFF.

The chain links TRBV19 to TRBJ2-7; D possibly corresponds to TRBD1 (6 bases). Looked up from germline, CDR1 is LNHDA and CDR2 is SQIVND (reference sequence). V dropped 6 bases and J dropped 2 bases, with 14 bases sitting between them. This CDR3 is built from 14 residues. CDR3 sequence: CASREQGRPYEQYF. The CDR3 DNA reads as TGTGCCAGTAGGGAACAGGGCCGTCCCTACGAGCAGTACTTC.

The chain couples TRBV28 to TRBJ2-7; D gene ambiguous. Per germline, CDR1 MDHEN and CDR2 SYDVKM. This CDR3 spans 14 amino acids. The V end lost 7 bases, the J end lost 5 bases, and 18 bases lay between the germline ends. The CDR3 bases are TGTGCCAGCACCCGATGGGCCACTACGGACGAGCAGTACTTC. It is translated as CASTRWATTDEQYF.

In the case of this clone: The same CDR3 is also encoded by other DNA sequences in this sample. The chain's CDR3 is CASSSGTSTGELFF. In DNA form, the CDR3 reads TGCGCCAGCAGCTCCGGGACTAGCACCGGGGAGCTGTTTTTT. The chain recombines TRBV5-1 with TRBJ2-2; 8 nucleotides agree with TRBD2. This CDR3 spans 14 amino acids. CDR1 is SGHRS, CDR2 YFSETQ, per germline. Trimming removed 3 bases from V and 4 bases from J; junction bases left unmatched: 2. The full variable domain, its missing parts supplied by reference TRBV5-1 and TRBJ2-2, is KAGVTQTPRYLIKTRGQQVTLSCSPISGHRSVSWYQQTPGQGLQFLFEYFSETQRNKGNFPGRFSGRQFSNSRSEMNVSTLELGDSALYLCASSSGTSTGELFFGEGSRLTVL.

This sequence joins TRBV7-8 and TRBJ2-7, with TRBD1 matching over 10 bases. The V gene's germline CDR1 is SGHVS and CDR2 FQNEAQ. The CDR3 totals 16 residues. V was clipped by 5 bases and J by 5 bases; unmatched bases: 12. The DNA for the CDR3 is TGTGCCAGCAGCCGACGAAGGACAGGGGGTTCCGACGAGCAGTACTTC. This translates into CASSRRRTGGSDEQYF. Full variable domain (missing parts from reference TRBV7-8 and TRBJ2-7): GAGVSQSPRYKVAKRGQDVALRCDPISGHVSLFWYQQALGQGPEFLTYFQNEAQLDKSGLPSDRFFAERPEGSVSTLKIQRTQQEDSAVYLCASSRRRTGGSDEQYFGPGTRLTVT.

The chain is built from TRBV5-1 and TRBJ2-7; TRBD2 matches 7 bases. The CDR3 extends over 16 amino acids. The ends lost 4 bases at V and 0 bases at J; junction bases unmatched: 10. Germline CDR1 and CDR2: SGHRS and YFSETQ. The CDR3 DNA is TGCGCCAGCAGCCCAGGGAGGGGCGGGAGCTCCTACGAGCAGTACTTC. Encoded protein: CASSPGRGGSSYEQYF.

The V call is TRBV18, the J call TRBJ2-1; 10 nucleotides agree with TRBD1. This CDR3 has 15 amino acids. Germline-derived CDR1 and CDR2 are KGHSH and LQKENI. V lost 5 bases and J lost 0; bases outside the gene matches: 1. Here the CDR3 DNA reads TGTGCCAGCTCATGGACAGGGGGCTCCTACAATGAGCAGTTCTTC. Translated, it gives CASSWTGGSYNEQFF.

This chain uses TRBV4-1 with TRBJ2-7; TRBD2 agrees at 15 bases. With 1 base clipped from V and 9 bases from J, the junction kept 10 bases outside the gene matches. The CDR3 contains 17 residues. The germline V gene encodes CDR1 MGHRA and CDR2 YSYEKL. CDR3 sequence reads: CASSQGGWTSGRALQYF. The CDR3 bases are TGCGCCAGCAGCCAAGGGGGGTGGACTAGCGGGAGGGCCTTGCAGTACTTC.

The gene calls are TRBV30 and TRBJ1-5; D gene uncertain. Germline CDR1 and CDR2: GTSNPN and SVGIG (reference sequence). V lost 0 bases and J 1 base, leaving 7 bases between the germline ends. CDR3 length: 14 amino acids. This CDR3 reads CAWSVGLSNQPQHF. The CDR3 DNA is TGTGCCTGGAGTGTGGGGTTAAGCAATCAGCCCCAGCATTTT. Using reference TRBV30 and TRBJ1-5 for the parts outside the CDR3, the full variable domain is SQTIHQWPATLVQPVGSPLSLECTVEGTSNPNLYWYRQAAGRGLQLLFYSVGIGQISSEVPQNLSASRPQDRQFILSSKKLLLSDSGFYLCAWSVGLSNQPQHFGDGTRLSIL.

The rearrangement joins TRBV28 to TRBJ1-2, with D tentatively TRBD1 (5 bases). CDR1 and CDR2 from the germline V gene are MDHEN and SYDVKM. V was cut by 7 bases and J by 4 bases, with 34 bases left in between. The CDR3 totals 20 residues. The CDR3 protein is CASNSPRGPSTGRSSYGYTF. In nucleotides, the CDR3 is TGTGCCAGCAATTCCCCTCGTGGGCCCAGCACGGGACGGTCAAGCTATGGCTACACCTTC.

This chain connects TRBV19 to TRBJ1-3; D remains unclear. Trimming left V 3 bases short and J 6 bases short, with 9 bases between. Looked up from germline, CDR1 is LNHDA and CDR2 is SQIVND (reference sequence). The CDR3 consists of 13 residues. The CDR3: CASSIGRTNTIYF. The CDR3 DNA reads as TGTGCCAGTAGTATCGGGAGGACAAACACCATATATTTT.

The genes are TRBV5-1 and TRBJ1-2; D call uncertain. V gave up 0 bases and J gave up 4 bases, with 7 bases separating them. The CDR3 sequence is 13 residues long. Germline V CDR1 and CDR2: SGHRS, YFSETQ. The CDR3: CASSLGWGYGYTF. CDR3 bases: TGCGCCAGCAGCTTGGGCTGGGGCTATGGCTACACCTTC.

Comment on this clone: This CDR3 is also generated by other DNA sequences in the sample. CDR3 region: CAWSVLAGGPYNEQFF. The CDR3 nucleotides are TGTGCCTGGAGTGTACTAGCGGGCGGTCCATACAATGAGCAGTTCTTC. The gene calls are TRBV30 and TRBJ2-1, with 9 bases aligning to TRBD2. CDR1 and CDR2 (germline): GTSNPN, SVGIG (reference sequence). V trimming: 0 bases; J trimming: 4 bases; junction bases outside the gene matches: 7. The length of the CDR3 is 16 residues.

The chain combines TRBV6-5 with TRBJ2-7; 7 nucleotides line up with TRBD1. The CDR3 totals 15 residues. After removal of 4 bases from V and 4 bases from J, the junction contained 10 bases not matched to a gene. Germline V lookup: CDR1 MNHEY, CDR2 SVGAGI. The CDR3 DNA follows: TGTGCCAGCAGTTCGACAGGGATCGGACGTTACGAGCAGTACTTC. As protein: CASSSTGIGRYEQYF.

The chain recombines TRBV5-1 with TRBJ1-1; no clear D gene. V lost 0 bases and J 5 bases, leaving 17 bases between the germline ends. This CDR3 spans 16 amino acids. The germline V gene has CDR1 SGHRS and CDR2 YFSETQ. This chain's CDR3 is CASSLDLWGSGTEAFF. CDR3 sequence (DNA): TGCGCCAGCAGCTTGGACCTATGGGGAAGTGGAACTGAAGCTTTCTTT.

Concerning this clone: At the DNA level, this CDR3 is encoded by other sequences in the same sample as well. The J gene is TRBJ2-7, the V gene TRBV7-2; no reliable D call. V lost 5 bases, J lost 0 bases, and 5 bases lay in between. This CDR3 is 12 amino acids long. Germline V gives CDR1 SGHTA, CDR2 FQGNSA. Here the CDR3 DNA reads TGTGCCAGCAGCCTCGTCTCCTACGAGCAGTACTTC. This encodes CASSLVSYEQYF.